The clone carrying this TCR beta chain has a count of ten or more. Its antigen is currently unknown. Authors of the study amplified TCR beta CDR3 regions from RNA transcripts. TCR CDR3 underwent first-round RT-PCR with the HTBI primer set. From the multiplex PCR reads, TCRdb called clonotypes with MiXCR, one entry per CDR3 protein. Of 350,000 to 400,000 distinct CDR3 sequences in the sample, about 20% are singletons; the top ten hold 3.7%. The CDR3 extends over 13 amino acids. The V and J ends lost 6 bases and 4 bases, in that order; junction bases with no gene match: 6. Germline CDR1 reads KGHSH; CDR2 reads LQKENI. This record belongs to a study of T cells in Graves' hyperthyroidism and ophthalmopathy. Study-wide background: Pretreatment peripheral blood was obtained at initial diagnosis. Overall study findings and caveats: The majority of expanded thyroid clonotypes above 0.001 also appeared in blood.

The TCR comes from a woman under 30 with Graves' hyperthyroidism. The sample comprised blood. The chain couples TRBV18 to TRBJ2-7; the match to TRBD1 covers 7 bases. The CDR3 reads CASSPKDRYEQYF. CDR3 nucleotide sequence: TGTGCCAGCTCCCCTAAGGACAGGTACGAGCAGTACTTC.